This TCR beta chain was sequenced during a study of T-cell reconstitution after alpha-beta-depleted transplantation in children. General study results and limits: Some patients' high day-60 TCRbeta diversity was traced to surviving recipient T cells and thymic progenitors.

V lost 7 bases to trimming and J lost 9 bases, with 16 bases between them. The CDR3 runs 13 residues. This clonotype has ten or more counts. The antigen is unknown. Preparation of the TCRbeta library involved a method that used unique molecular identifiers. A single record per CDR3 protein comes from TCRdb applying MiXCR to the PCR reads. In the table there are about 590,000 distinct CDR3 sequences, about an eighth of which are singletons. This chain joins TRBV12-3 or TRBV12-4 and TRBJ2-1; D remains unclear. The TCR originated in a male patient under 18 who had a stem cell transplant for acute myeloid leukemia, so the T cells may come from the graft donor. The starting material was PBMCs, mostly from graft donor cells, obtained 360 days after TCRalphabeta/CD19-depleted stem cell transplant. The CDR3 sequence: CASTPPSAGEQFF. The DNA of the CDR3 is TGTGCCAGCACTCCCCCCTCCGCCGGTGAGCAGTTCTTC.